Below, 27 T cell receptor beta chains from the same sample are listed, as sequenced in a study of blood T cells in healthy people across ages. PCR was performed a second time for about 7 to 12 cycles using a sample-barcoded 5' primer and a J-beta primer mix. From the 5' RACE reads, TCRdb called clonotypes with MiXCR, one entry per CDR3 protein. The sample includes about 1 million distinct CDR3 sequences, 35% to 50% of them seen just once. Sample: blood. All receptors come from a woman aged 55 to 70 in good health.

Here the CDR3 DNA reads TGTGCCAGCAGCTCGGGGGACAGCATTACCTACGAGCAGTACTTC. It codes for CASSSGDSITYEQYF. V is TRBV7-9 and J is TRBJ2-7; D is possibly TRBD1 (7 bases). The V gene's germline CDR1 is SEHNR and CDR2 FQNEAQ (reference sequence). This CDR3 region has 15 residues. V was trimmed by 4 bases and J by 2 bases, leaving 15 bases between them.

Regarding this clonotype: The junction departs from germline at one end; a sequencing error may be responsible. This rearrangement joins TRBV6-6 to TRBJ2-5, with 10 bases fitting TRBD2. Germline lookup yields CDR1 MNHNY and CDR2 SVGAGI (reference sequence). The CDR3 totals 17 residues. The CDR3 nucleotides read TGTGCCTGCAGTTCTCCCGGGACTAGCGAAACCTCGGAGACCCAGTACTTC. Translated: CACSSPGTSETSETQYF.

The chain uses TRBV24-1 and TRBJ2-7; TRBD2 matches 8 bases. The CDR3 runs 13 residues. The V segment lost 4 bases and the J segment 7 bases; nucleotides outside the gene matches: 5. The germline V gene encodes CDR1 KGHDR and CDR2 SFDVKD. In DNA, the CDR3 is TGTGCCACCAGTGACCGGACTAGCCGTGAGCAGTACTTC. This gives the protein CATSDRTSREQYF.

This clonotype was observed a few times. The chain has TRBV20-1 and TRBJ2-3; 8 positions match TRBD2. The CDR3 has 15 residues. V shed 3 bases, J shed 3 bases, and the junction held 8 bases outside the gene matches. Germline V gene data show CDR1 as DFQATT and CDR2 as SNEGSKA (reference sequence). CDR3 DNA: TGCAGTGCTAGTGCAAGCGGGAGACGAACAGATACGCAGTATTTT. Protein: CSASASGRRTDTQYF.

V usage is TRBV6-4 and J usage is TRBJ2-7; D ambiguous. CDR1 is MRHNA, CDR2 SNTAGT, per germline. CDR3 length: 12 residues. Between the trimmed V and J ends, which lost 4 bases and 2 bases, there was a span of 6 bases. The chain's CDR3 is CASSAFPYEQYF. In DNA, the CDR3 is TGTGCCAGCAGTGCCTTTCCCTACGAGCAGTACTTC.

This clonotype was seen only a few times. The V gene is TRBV25-1, the J gene TRBJ2-5; D is uncertain. This CDR3 contains 16 residues. CDR1 MGHDK and CDR2 SYGVNS come from the germline V gene. Trimming removed 0 bases from V and 4 bases from J, with 15 bases in between. CDR3 amino acids: CASSEYTGPKGETQYF. The CDR3 DNA is TGTGCCAGCAGTGAATATACTGGGCCCAAGGGAGAGACCCAGTACTTC.

This clonotype was detected many times. The chain carries TRBV7-2 and TRBJ2-3; D perhaps matches TRBD1 (5 bases). The CDR3 contains 15 residues. CDR1 and CDR2 (germline): SGHTA, FQGNSA. Trimming cost V 5 bases and J 0 bases, with 12 bases left between them. As DNA, the CDR3 is TGTGCCAGCAGCCCCCAGGGCTTCAGCACAGATACGCAGTATTTT. It translates to CASSPQGFSTDTQYF.

The rearrangement joins TRBV12-3 or TRBV12-4 to TRBJ2-1, with TRBD2 identical over 8 bases. This CDR3 contains 15 residues. With V trimmed by 6 bases and J by 3 bases, 7 bases remained unmatched. CDR3: CASSGSGTVYNEQFF. For the CDR3, the DNA is TGTGCCAGCAGCGGTAGCGGGACGGTCTACAATGAGCAGTTCTTC.

This clonotype was counted a few times. This CDR3 reads CASSSGQGSNQPQHF. The CDR3 nucleotides read TGTGCCAGCAGTTCCGGACAGGGAAGCAATCAGCCCCAGCATTTT. This rearrangement joins TRBV12-3 or TRBV12-4 to TRBJ1-5; 8 bases are shared with TRBD1. This CDR3 region has 15 residues. With 4 bases clipped from V and 1 base from J, the junction kept 3 bases outside the gene matches.

The chain recombines TRBV5-1 with TRBJ2-5, with D tentatively TRBD2 (6 bases). The assigned J gene may be wrong: the sequence end matches TRBJ2-7 better. The CDR3 totals 16 residues. CDR1 is SGHRS, CDR2 YFSETQ, per germline. The CDR3 DNA follows: TGCGCCAGCAGCTCGTTAGGGGTAGCGGACACTTCCGAGCAGTACTTC. This codes for CASSSLGVADTSEQYF.

The sample holds a few counts of this clonotype. The CDR3, as DNA: TGTGCCAGCAGCCCCCGGGTAGGAGAGAACACTGAAGCTTTCTTT. Its protein is CASSPRVGENTEAFF. The chain joins TRBV7-9 to TRBJ1-1, with D hard to call. The V end lost 5 bases, the J end lost 1 base, and 14 bases lay between the germline ends. This CDR3 has 15 amino acids. Germline assignment: CDR1 SEHNR and CDR2 FQNEAQ (reference sequence).

This clonotype came up once. This chain links TRBV12-3 or TRBV12-4 with TRBJ2-7, with 7 positions matching TRBD1. The V gene end was trimmed by 6 bases and the J gene end by 6 bases; junction bases not matched to a gene: 8. The CDR3 totals 13 residues. CDR3 in amino acids: CASRPGTEFEQYF. The CDR3 DNA is TGTGCCAGCAGACCCGGGACAGAGTTCGAGCAGTACTTC.

This rearrangement joins TRBV4-1 to TRBJ1-6; TRBD1 might be the D (6 bases). Per germline, CDR1 MGHRA and CDR2 YSYEKL. V lost 4 bases to trimming and J lost 7 bases, with 11 bases between them. The CDR3 totals 14 residues. CDR3 amino acids: CASSPGTRNSPLHF. CDR3 bases: TGCGCCAGCAGCCCCGGGACAAGAAATTCACCCCTCCACTTT.

The chain couples TRBV7-2 to TRBJ1-2; D gene ambiguous. The V and J ends lost 5 bases and 4 bases respectively, with 26 bases between them. Germline V gives CDR1 SGHTA, CDR2 FQGNSA. The CDR3 loop spans 18 amino acids. CDR3 sequence reads: CASSPSHGSASSLYGYTF. In DNA form, the CDR3 reads TGTGCCAGCAGCCCCTCGCACGGGTCAGCCAGTTCCCTCTATGGCTACACCTTC.

The chain carries TRBV20-1 and TRBJ2-7; 9 nucleotides agree with TRBD2. With V trimmed by 3 bases and J by 5 bases, 8 bases remained unmatched. CDR1 is DFQATT, CDR2 SNEGSKA, per germline (reference sequence). This CDR3 is 14 amino acids long. Here the CDR3 DNA reads TGCAGTGCTAGCCCGGATAGCGGGAGCAACGAGCAGTACTTC. Translation: CSASPDSGSNEQYF.

This clonotype appeared a single time. This rearrangement joins TRBV15 to TRBJ2-4; D is uncertain. V was clipped by 0 bases and J by 9 bases, with 9 bases between them. CDR1 and CDR2 (germline): LNHNV, YYDKDF (reference sequence). The CDR3 has 13 residues. The CDR3 reads CATSRETPAIQYF. Written as DNA, the CDR3 is TGTGCCACCAGCAGAGAAACTCCAGCCATTCAGTACTTC.

This chain uses TRBV27 with TRBJ2-7; TRBD2 matches 7 bases. The germline V gene encodes CDR1 MNHEY and CDR2 SMNVEV (reference sequence). With 4 bases clipped from V and 5 bases from J, the junction kept 8 bases outside the gene matches. The CDR3 runs 14 residues. CDR3 DNA: TGTGCCAGCAGTTCGCGGGGGAACGCGGACGAGCAGTACTTC. It yields the protein CASSSRGNADEQYF.

This chain uses TRBV3-1 with TRBJ2-5; 8 bases fit TRBD1. The end of the DNA is better explained by TRBJ2-7, so the J call may be wrong. Germline V gives CDR1 LGHDT, CDR2 YNNKEL (reference sequence). The CDR3 is made up of 14 amino acids. The CDR3 DNA follows: TGTGCCAGCAGTTCTCAGGGGGCCCTCTACGAGCAGTACTTC. It is translated as CASSSQGALYEQYF.

This clonotype was detected only a few times. The V and J genes are TRBV24-1 and TRBJ1-2; no clear D gene. CDR1 and CDR2 from the germline V gene are KGHDR and SFDVKD. The CDR3 sequence is 14 residues long. V lost 2 bases and J lost 8, with 14 bases in between. CDR3 sequence (DNA): TGTGCCACCAGTGATTCGAAATCGGGTTTAGGCTACACCTTC. Translating gives CATSDSKSGLGYTF.

J is TRBJ1-6 and V is TRBV7-9, with D perhaps matching TRBD1 (5 bases). The CDR3 runs 15 residues. Germline-derived CDR1 and CDR2 are SEHNR and FQNEAQ (reference sequence). The V end was cut by 4 bases, the J end by 8 bases, with 15 bases between. The CDR3, as DNA: TGTGCCAGCAGCTCTAGCGGGGGGAGAGATTCACCCCTCCACTTT. Residues: CASSSSGGRDSPLHF.

V and J are TRBV10-3 and TRBJ2-3, with 8 bases fitting TRBD2. The CDR3 covers 14 residues. V was pared by 6 bases and J by 3 bases, with 5 bases of the junction left unmatched. Germline CDR1 ENHRY, CDR2 SYGVKD. CDR3 region: CAISPSSGTDTQYF. The CDR3, as DNA: TGTGCCATCAGCCCCTCTAGCGGGACAGATACGCAGTATTTT.

V is TRBV7-9 and J is TRBJ2-5; D is ambiguous. There are 13 residues in the CDR3. Between the trimmed V and J ends, which lost 3 bases and 3 bases, there was a span of 8 bases. Germline loops: CDR1 SEHNR, CDR2 FQNEAQ (reference sequence). CDR3 bases: TGTGCCAGCAGCTTCGAAGTGAAAGAGACCCAGTACTTC. It encodes CASSFEVKETQYF.

This clonotype was seen at least ten times. The chain joins TRBV6-4 to TRBJ2-7; possibly TRBD1 or TRBD2 for D (5 bases each). Germline V CDR1 and CDR2: MRHNA, SNTAGT. The CDR3 runs to 11 residues. V was cut by 5 bases and J by 10 bases, with 12 bases left in between. The CDR3 loop is CASSNGGQQYF. As DNA, the CDR3 is TGTGCCAGCAGTAATGGGGGTCAACAGTACTTC.

Of note for this clonotype: Its ends do not fully match the called genes, so a read error is possible. This sequence joins TRBV29-1 and TRBJ2-5; 10 bases agree with TRBD2. The CDR3 loop spans 17 amino acids. Germline V gene data show CDR1 as SQVTM and CDR2 as ANQGSEA. For the CDR3, the DNA is TGTAGCGTTTTTGAAGTCCTAGCGGGAGCCCCCGAAGGGACCCAGTACTTC. It codes for CSVFEVLAGAPEGTQYF.

The rearrangement joins TRBV9 to TRBJ2-7, with 8 bases identical to TRBD2. CDR1 and CDR2 (germline): SGDLS, YYNGEE. The CDR3 is 15 amino acids. The trim removed 0 bases at V and 5 bases at J, leaving 7 bases unmatched. In DNA form, the CDR3 reads TGTGCCAGCAGCGTAGAAGCGGGAGTTAGGAACGAGCAGTACTTC. It specifies CASSVEAGVRNEQYF.

This chain uses TRBV6-1 with TRBJ2-3; D perhaps matches TRBD1 (6 bases). The CDR3 length is 11 residues. The V and J ends lost 10 bases and 5 bases respectively, with 10 bases between them. Germline CDR1 reads MNHNS; CDR2 reads SASEGT. The CDR3 DNA sequence: TGTGCCACCACAGGGCTAGATACGCAGTATTTT. Translated: CATTGLDTQYF.

V usage is TRBV9 and J usage is TRBJ2-5, with 7 bases that match TRBD1. The V gene end was trimmed by 0 bases and the J gene end by 4 bases; junction bases not matched to a gene: 6. The CDR3 loop spans 15 amino acids. Germline V gives CDR1 SGDLS, CDR2 YYNGEE. The CDR3 here is CASSVEGGGRETQYF. The CDR3 DNA sequence: TGTGCCAGCAGCGTAGAAGGGGGCGGTCGAGAGACCCAGTACTTC.